The 9 T cell receptor beta chains given below trace back to one sample, sequenced in a study of cytomegalovirus exposure and HLA in healthy donors. The primer mix had 60 Vbeta and 13 Jbeta primers. Sequenced by immunoSEQ multiplex PCR; TCRdb stores in-frame clones only, minus some. Its clone listing holds about 140,000 clones. The source material was PBMCs. All receptors derive from a woman aged 18-35 years in good health and CMV-seronegative.

This chain joins TRBV21-1 and TRBJ1-6; TRBD1, the table's D call, was not compared with the DNA. TRBV21-1 is marked as a pseudogene. The CDR3 totals 16 residues. The CDR3 reads CASRKSGTVTNSPLHF. The CDR3 DNA reads as TGTGCCAGCAGAAAATCAGGGACAGTGACTAATTCACCCCTCCACTTT.

The chain links TRBV4-1 to TRBJ1-5; TRBD1 is a possible D gene (6 bases). Trimming left V 0 bases short and J 0 bases short, with 12 bases between. The CDR3 is 17 residues long. CDR1 and CDR2 from the germline V gene are MGHRA and YSYEKL. The CDR3 bases are TGCGCCAGCAGCCAAGAAAGGACAGATTATAGCAATCAGCCCCAGCATTTT. Residues: CASSQERTDYSNQPQHF.

The V gene is TRBV29-1, the J gene TRBJ2-2; unclear D gene. The CDR3 totals 11 residues. Trimming shortened V by 4 bases and J by 6 bases, and 6 bases separated the two germline ends. CDR1 and CDR2 (germline): SQVTM, ANQGSEA. The CDR3 DNA reads as TGCAGCGTTGGAAGCCCCGGGGAGCTGTTTTTT. Encoded protein: CSVGSPGELFF.

The chain is built from TRBV2 and TRBJ1-2; 9 nucleotides align to TRBD1. Germline V gives CDR1 SNHLY, CDR2 FYNNEI. The CDR3 is 15 residues long. Trimming cost V 5 bases and J 3 bases; bases outside gene matches: 7. In DNA, the CDR3 is TGTGCCAGCAGTTCAACCGGGACAGGGTACTATGGCTACACCTTC. Its protein is CASSSTGTGYYGYTF.

This sequence joins TRBV30 and TRBJ2-2; D perhaps matches TRBD2 (6 bases). CDR3 length: 13 amino acids. V was pared by 2 bases and J by 4 bases, with 8 bases between. Germline V gives CDR1 GTSNPN, CDR2 SVGIG (reference sequence). CDR3 in amino acids: CAWSRRGTGELFF. The CDR3 nucleotides are TGTGCCTGGAGTAGGCGGGGCACCGGGGAGCTGTTTTTT. The full variable domain, rest sourced from reference TRBV30 and TRBJ2-2, is SQTIHQWPATLVQPVGSPLSLECTVEGTSNPNLYWYRQAAGRGLQLLFYSVGIGQISSEVPQNLSASRPQDRQFILSSKKLLLSDSGFYLCAWSRRGTGELFFGEGSRLTVL.

This chain joins TRBV4-2 and TRBJ1-1; TRBD1 matches at 9 bases. The ends lost 3 bases at V and 1 base at J; junction bases unmatched: 3. This CDR3 contains 15 residues. CDR1 is LGHNA, CDR2 YNFKEQ, per germline. The CDR3 protein is CASSQGDRANTEAFF. DNA for the CDR3: TGTGCCAGCAGCCAGGGGGACAGGGCGAACACTGAAGCTTTCTTT.

This chain links TRBV5-4 with TRBJ2-7; 7 bases line up with TRBD1. The CDR3 spans 13 residues. Trimming cost V 10 bases and J 5 bases; bases outside gene matches: 12. Germline CDR1 SGHNT, CDR2 YYREEE (reference sequence). Here the CDR3 DNA reads TGTGCCGGAGGAAGACAGGGTGGCGACGAGCAGTACTTC. This codes for CAGGRQGGDEQYF.

The genes are TRBV7-9 and TRBJ2-7, with TRBD1 matching over 7 bases. The CDR3 is 16 residues long. Germline CDR1 and CDR2: SEHNR and FQNEAQ (reference sequence). Unmatched junction bases numbered 16, after V lost 5 bases and J lost 6 bases. This chain's CDR3 is CASSPTGQVLIGEQYF. In nucleotides, the CDR3 is TGTGCCAGCAGCCCTACCGGACAGGTATTAATCGGCGAGCAGTACTTC.

The CDR3 here is CASSRSGANVLTF. The CDR3 nucleotides are TGTGCCAGCAGCCGGTCTGGGGCCAACGTCCTGACTTTC. The J gene is TRBJ2-6, the V gene TRBV7-3; no clear D. There are 13 residues in the CDR3. CDR1 SGHTA and CDR2 FQGTGA come from the germline V gene. V dropped 5 bases and J dropped 1 base, with 3 bases sitting between them.